This T cell receptor (beta chain) was retrieved from a study of blood T cell repertoires in COVID-19. About the study: Samples taken during acute and convalescent COVID-19 were collected in the United States, Italy and Spain. T cells, B-cell-depleted T cells, or PBMCs provided the cDNA or gDNA that served as material.

In the original analysis: Amplifying reference gene primers gave estimates of nucleated cell counts. Profiling relied on immunoSEQ multiplex PCR, and the TCRdb table lists in-frame clones only, not all of them. The V and J calls and the clone size are those of that table, but D and trimming were determined from the DNA. The sample carries 180,000 or so clones, roughly 76% recorded once. Enrolled during active infection, Seattle patients were then followed longitudinally. Trimming took 6 bases from V and 1 from J, leaving 10 bases between them. This CDR3 region has 14 residues. Germline CDR1 SNHLY, CDR2 FYNNEI.

The chain employs TRBV2 and TRBJ1-3; unclear D gene. This TCR came from a middle-aged woman with COVID-19, enrolled during active disease. Material: peripheral blood. In nucleotides, the CDR3 is TGTGCCAGCAGGCCGGGGTCTTCTGGAAACACCATATATTTT. Its translation is CASRPGSSGNTIYF.